This TCR beta chain is from a study of human T cells and chemical hapten exposure. Ten or more counts support this clonotype. In TCRdb, the RACE reads were re-called with MiXCR into one record per CDR3 protein. The sample yields 150,000 to 200,000 distinct CDR3 sequences, around 15% seen once. The V gene lost 5 bases and the J gene lost 4 bases, with 14 bases spanning the gap. Germline V gene data show CDR1 as MDHEN and CDR2 as SYDVKM. The CDR3 is 15 amino acids. Noted time point: patch test 1, 2 weeks after DPC sensitization. Indicated treatment: therapeutic diphenylcyclopropenone sensitization with weekly scalp DPC.

This receptor was taken from a woman in her twenties or thirties with alopecia areata. Some clones in this sample may be carry-over from other donors' samples. The sequencing here drew on whole blood, taken in connection with sensitization to the hapten diphenylcyclopropenone (DPC). The chain joins TRBV28 to TRBJ2-2; TRBD1 is a possible D gene (5 bases). CDR3 region: CASSPRQGGTGELFF. The CDR3 bases are TGTGCCAGCAGTCCGAGGCAGGGTGGCACCGGGGAGCTGTTTTTT. Looking up the rest from reference TRBV28 and TRBJ2-2 gives the full variable domain: DVKVTQSSRYLVKRTGEKVFLECVQDMDHENMFWYRQDPGLGLRLIYFSYDVKMKEKGDIPEGYSVSREKKERFSLILESASTNQTSMYLCASSPRQGGTGELFFGEGSRLTVL.